Described below is a single T cell receptor beta chain sequence and its context. Its antigen is unidentified. In this CDR3 the conserved last residue, phenylalanine or tryptophan, is missing, so a read error is likely. CDR1 MNHEY and CDR2 SMNVEV come from the germline V gene (reference sequence). The CDR3 extends over 17 amino acids. TCRdb processed the PCR reads anew with MiXCR; each CDR3 protein has one entry. Of roughly 20,000 distinct CDR3 sequences listed, 60% are singletons. This sample stems from a study of vaccination and CD4 T cells after COVID-19. Across the whole study: According to the study, participants were given two doses of BNT162b2 or mRNA-1273 vaccine. Post-vaccine sample collection happened at a median of 72 days after dose two, ranging 14 to 241.

General study findings and limits: SARS-CoV-2-reactive clonotypes showed a nonsignificant median rise from about 20 to 38. Convalescent patients' clones that were vaccine-specific were spike mono-reactive in 304 of 307 cases.

Sequencing was performed on CD4+ T cells from blood, taken after SARS-CoV-2 vaccination. This rearrangement joins TRBV27 to TRBJ2-3, with D possibly TRBD1 on 5 matching bases. This sequence originates from a human donor who had recovered from COVID-19. The CDR3: CTSSLPPKTDSTDTQYI. CDR3 nucleotide sequence: TGCACCAGCAGTTTACCCCCAAAGACAGATAGCACAGATACGCAGTATATT.